This T cell receptor beta chain derives from a study of shared clonotypes between healthy human individuals. Overall study findings and caveats: Clonotypes which were not shared had lower generation probabilities than clonotypes that all four donors shared. Naive CD4 clonotypes overlapped across a handful of donors at approximately 5%. Blood alone was sampled, and tissue repertoires likely differ.

For every subset, genomic DNA was evenly distributed across several immunoSEQ plates. Data came from immunoSEQ multiplex PCR; TCRdb stores just in-frame clones and leaves some out. The data contain more than 900,000 clones, 70% to 80% of them singletons. The CDR3 is 17 amino acids. The V segment lost 10 bases and the J segment 7 bases; nucleotides outside the gene matches: 15. Germline V gene sequence: CDR1 KGHSH, CDR2 LQKENI. This clone was seen at least ten times. Its antigen is unknown. The chain couples TRBV18 to TRBJ2-1, with TRBD2 identical over 14 bases. Sequenced: memory CD4+ T cells from PBMCs. The subset denotes: CD45RA-negative fraction. This sequence was found in a man between 18 and 35 years old in good health. Some clones in this sample may be carry-over from other donors' samples. The CDR3 nucleotides read TGTGCCACCGCCGGGACTAGCGGGAGCCCACTTGGGAATGAGCAGTTCTTC. Translating it yields CATAGTSGSPLGNEQFF.